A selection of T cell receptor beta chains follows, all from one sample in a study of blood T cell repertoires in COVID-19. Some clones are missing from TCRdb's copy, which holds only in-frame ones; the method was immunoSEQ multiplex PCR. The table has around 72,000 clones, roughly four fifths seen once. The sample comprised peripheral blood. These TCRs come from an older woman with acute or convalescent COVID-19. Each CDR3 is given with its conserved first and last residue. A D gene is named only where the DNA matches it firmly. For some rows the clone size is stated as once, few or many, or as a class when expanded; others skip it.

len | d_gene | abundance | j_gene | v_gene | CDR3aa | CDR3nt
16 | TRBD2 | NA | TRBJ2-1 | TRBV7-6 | CASSLVQLAGVNEQFF | TGTGCCAGCAGCTTAGTACAACTAGCGGGAGTAAATGAGCAGTTCTTC
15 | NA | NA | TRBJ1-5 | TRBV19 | CASSINRDPNQPQHF | TGTGCCAGTAGTATAAACAGGGACCCAAATCAGCCCCAGCATTTT
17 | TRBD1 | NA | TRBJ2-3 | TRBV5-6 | CASSFGQGAYFTDTQYF | TGTGCCAGCAGCTTCGGACAGGGGGCTTATTTCACAGATACGCAGTATTTT
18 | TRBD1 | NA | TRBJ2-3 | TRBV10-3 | CAISAGTGGPFGTDTQYF | TGTGCCATCAGCGCCGGGACAGGGGGACCTTTCGGAACAGATACGCAGTATTTT
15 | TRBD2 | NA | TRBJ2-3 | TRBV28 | CASSTSGGAADTQYF | TGTGCCAGCTCCACTAGCGGGGGGGCAGCAGATACGCAGTATTTT
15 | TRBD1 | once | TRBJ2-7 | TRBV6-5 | CASSRPGQGAYEQYF | TGTGCCAGCAGTCGACCGGGACAGGGGGCCTACGAGCAGTACTTC
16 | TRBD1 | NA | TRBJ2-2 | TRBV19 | CASRNWGQGGPGELFF | TGTGCCAGTAGGAACTGGGGACAGGGAGGCCCCGGGGAGCTGTTTTTT
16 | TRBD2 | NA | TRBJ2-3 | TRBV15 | CATSKETSGGFSTQYF | TGTGCCACCAGCAAAGAGACTAGCGGGGGGTTCAGTACGCAGTATTTT
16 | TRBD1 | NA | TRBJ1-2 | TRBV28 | CASSETGGGGDYGYTF | TGTGCCAGCAGTGAGACAGGGGGCGGAGGTGACTATGGCTACACCTTC
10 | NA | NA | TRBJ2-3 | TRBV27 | CAAGVNTQYF | TGTGCCGCAGGGGTAAATACGCAGTATTTT
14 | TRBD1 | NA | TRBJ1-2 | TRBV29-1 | CSVEATGGRYGYTF | TGCAGCGTTGAAGCGACAGGGGGCCGCTATGGCTACACCTTC
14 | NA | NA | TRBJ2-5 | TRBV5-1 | CASSLGRGAKTQYF | TGCGCCAGCAGCTTGGGCAGGGGGGCAAAGACCCAGTACTTC
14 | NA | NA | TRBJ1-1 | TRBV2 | CASSAPGIGTEAFF | TGTGCCAGCAGTGCTCCGGGGATTGGAACTGAAGCTTTCTTT
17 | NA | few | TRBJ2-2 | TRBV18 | CASSPIRDSRGTGELFF | TGTGCCAGCTCACCTATTCGGGACTCCCGGGGTACCGGGGAGCTGTTTTTT
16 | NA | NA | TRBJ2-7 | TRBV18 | CASSPRSGRSGYEQYF | TGTGCCAGCTCACCTCGGAGCGGCAGGTCGGGGTACGAGCAGTACTTC
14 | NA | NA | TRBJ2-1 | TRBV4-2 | CASSQPGSIDEQFF | TGTGCCAGCAGCCAGCCGGGTAGCATTGATGAGCAGTTCTTC
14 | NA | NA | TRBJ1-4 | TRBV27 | CASAFWGAREKLFF | TGTGCCAGCGCGTTTTGGGGAGCTCGCGAAAAACTGTTTTTT
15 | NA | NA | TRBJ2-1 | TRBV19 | CASSILGGSLNEQFF | TGTGCCAGTAGTATTCTTGGGGGCTCCCTCAATGAGCAGTTCTTC
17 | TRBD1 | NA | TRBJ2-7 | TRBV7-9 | CASSFQRPTGQTYEQYF | TGTGCCAGCAGCTTTCAGAGGCCAACGGGACAGACCTACGAGCAGTACTTC
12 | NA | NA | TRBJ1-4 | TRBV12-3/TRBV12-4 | CASSRTNEKLFF | TGTGCCAGCAGTCGAACTAATGAAAAACTGTTTTTT
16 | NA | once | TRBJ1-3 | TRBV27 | CASSLNTPPSGNTIYF | TGTGCCAGCAGTTTAAACACCCCTCCCTCCGGAAACACCATATATTTT